The rows below give T cell receptor beta chains drawn from one sample of a study of T-cell memory formation after mild COVID-19. Via MiXCR, TCRdb re-called the 5' RACE reads, giving one row per CDR3 protein. This table holds about 560,000 distinct CDR3 sequences, about 22% found once. Sequenced input: PBMCs or a T cell subset sorted from them (not recorded which). Every receptor here comes from an adult woman who had mild COVID-19 (a few samples of this study predate the infection). Cell type and time point are not known. The CDR3 runs from the conserved cysteine through the conserved F or W. D genes are given only for firm matches. Clone size is not always given. Where it is, it says once, few, many or a class for expanded clones.

many	NA	17	TRBV14	TRBJ1-3	TGTGCCAGCAGCCAAGATCTAGCTTCAGTCTCTGGAAACACCATATATTTT	CASSQDLASVSGNTIYF
few	TRBD2	13	TRBV11-2	TRBJ2-7	TGTGCCAGCAGCCAAGCGGGGACCTACGAGCAGTACTTC	CASSQAGTYEQYF
NA	NA	14	TRBV24-1	TRBJ2-1	TGTGCCACCAGTGACAACAATTACGGGGGTGAGCAGTTCTTC	CATSDNNYGGEQFF
NA	NA	13	TRBV20-1	TRBJ1-1	TGCAGTGCTAGCGACGATACCGACACTGAAGCTTTCTTT	CSASDDTDTEAFF
NA	NA	17	TRBV4-3	TRBJ2-5	TGCGCCAGCAGCCAAGATCCATGGGGGTTAAGCGTGGAGACCCAGTACTTC	CASSQDPWGLSVETQYF
few	NA	14	TRBV7-2	TRBJ1-5	TGTGCCAGCAGCTTATATTATTTGGGTCAGCCCCAGCATTTT	CASSLYYLGQPQHF
few	NA	15	TRBV5-1	TRBJ2-2	TGCGCCAGCAGCCCCACTCCAGGGGCCACCGGGGAGCTGTTTTTT	CASSPTPGATGELFF
NA	TRBD1	15	TRBV29-1	TRBJ1-2	TGCAGCTCCGGGGAGAGACAGGGGAAAGTCTATGGCTACACCTTC	CSSGERQGKVYGYTF
NA	TRBD2	16	TRBV24-1	TRBJ2-1	TGTGCCACCAGTGATCCGTCGAGCGGGGGGTACAATGAGCAGTTCTTC	CATSDPSSGGYNEQFF
few	TRBD1	15	TRBV5-6	TRBJ2-1	TGTGCCAGCAGCTTGGGTGACAGGGCCTACAATGAGCAGTTCTTC	CASSLGDRAYNEQFF
few	TRBD2	15	TRBV20-1	TRBJ2-1	TGCAGTGCTCAGAGTGGTAGCGGGTTACACAATGAGCAGTTCTTC	CSAQSGSGLHNEQFF
NA	TRBD2	16	TRBV7-9	TRBJ2-4	TGTGCCAGCAGCCCCCCCGATCCGGGAGGGCGCAACATTCAGTACTTC	CASSPPDPGGRNIQYF
few	NA	12	TRBV7-9	TRBJ2-2	TGTGCCAGCAGCCCTCTGGCCGGGGAGCTGTTTTTT	CASSPLAGELFF
NA	NA	16	TRBV7-3	TRBJ2-4	TGTGCCAGCAGCTTTATTCCCGGGACAGCCAAAAACATTCAGTACTTC	CASSFIPGTAKNIQYF
NA	NA	15	TRBV20-1	TRBJ2-1	TGCAGTGCTAGATTAGCGGCTAGGGAAGACAATGAGCAGTTCTTC	CSARLAAREDNEQFF
NA	NA	14	TRBV19	TRBJ1-2	TGTGCCATCCCGCCTCAGCAGAGGATGGGGGGCTACACCTTC	CAIPPQQRMGGYTF
few	NA	14	TRBV10-3	TRBJ1-1	TGTGCCGTGAACCGGGACGCTGGGCCCACTGAAGCTTTCTTT	CAVNRDAGPTEAFF
NA	NA	15	TRBV3-1	TRBJ2-1	TGTGCCAGCAGCCATAGAGGGATTAGCTACAATGAGCAGTTCTTC	CASSHRGISYNEQFF
NA	NA	12	TRBV29-1	TRBJ2-7	TGCAGCGTTGGACAGGCTACGGGGGAGCAGTACTTC	CSVGQATGEQYF
few	NA	13	TRBV24-1	TRBJ1-5	TGTGCCACCAGCCATGGTAAAGCAGCACCCCAGCATTTT	CATSHGKAAPQHF
NA	NA	14	TRBV7-2	TRBJ2-3	TGTGCCAGCAGCATCCGGAGAACCACAGATACGCAGTATTTT	CASSIRRTTDTQYF
NA	TRBD1	19	TRBV14	TRBJ1-1	TGTGCCAGCAGCCAAAGGAGCAGGGGGGGTACCCGCATGAACACTGAAGCTTTCTTT	CASSQRSRGGTRMNTEAFF
few	TRBD1	12	TRBV6-1	TRBJ2-2	TGTGCCACGTTGACAGGGTCGGGGGAGCTGTTTTTT	CATLTGSGELFF
few	NA	18	TRBV20-1	TRBJ1-1	TGCAGTGCTAGAGATTTGGACAAATGGGCTGGCGGCAACACTGAAGCTTTCTTT	CSARDLDKWAGGNTEAFF
NA	TRBD2	14	TRBV12-3/TRBV12-4	TRBJ2-2	TGTGCCAGCACCCTAGTAGCGGGGGCCGGGGAGCTGTTTTTT	CASTLVAGAGELFF
NA	TRBD1	15	TRBV3-1	TRBJ2-2	TGTGCCAGCAGCCAACGGACAGGATCCGCCGGGGAGCTGTTTTTT	CASSQRTGSAGELFF
many	TRBD1	16	TRBV5-6	TRBJ2-3	TGTGCCAGCAGCTTGGAGCCGGGACAGGGGACAGATACGCAGTATTTT	CASSLEPGQGTDTQYF
NA	NA	13	TRBV20-1	TRBJ1-2	TGCAGTGCTAGAGTTCAGGGGTACGCAGGCTACACCTTC	CSARVQGYAGYTF
many	TRBD1	15	TRBV15	TRBJ1-2	TGTGCCACCAGCAGACCGGGACAGGGTTCGTTTGGCTACACCTTC	CATSRPGQGSFGYTF
few	TRBD2	18	TRBV5-6	TRBJ2-2	TGTGCCAGCAGCTGGGGATCCGGGACTAGCGGCAGAACCGGGGAGCTGTTTTTT	CASSWGSGTSGRTGELFF
NA	NA	15	TRBV3-1	TRBJ1-1	TGTGCCAGCAGCCAAGGTAGAGGGTTCGGAACTGAAGCTTTCTTT	CASSQGRGFGTEAFF
NA	NA	13	TRBV15	TRBJ2-3	TGTGCCACCAGCAGAGAGCCCGTTGATACGCAGTATTTT	CATSREPVDTQYF
few	TRBD1	16	TRBV10-3	TRBJ2-7	TGTGCCACCACCCTAGAACCCGAGGACAGGGAAGACGAGCAGTACTTC	CATTLEPEDREDEQYF
NA	NA	13	TRBV7-2	TRBJ1-1	TGTGCCAGCAGCTTAGTCGGGGGCGCTGAAGCTTTCTTT	CASSLVGGAEAFF
few	NA	13	TRBV7-2	TRBJ2-5	TGTGCCAGCAGCTTAATAACCGGGGAGACCCAGTACTTC	CASSLITGETQYF
few	NA	11	TRBV20-1	TRBJ2-7	TGCAGTGCTAGAGAGTGGACAGTCCAGTACTTC	CSAREWTVQYF
NA	NA	13	TRBV18	TRBJ1-5	TGTGCCAGCTCGGGAGATAACAATCAGCCCCAGCATTTT	CASSGDNNQPQHF
NA	NA	13	TRBV29-1	TRBJ1-5	TGCAGCGTGATTGACAATAGCAATCAGCCCCAGCATTTT	CSVIDNSNQPQHF
NA	NA	12	TRBV6-2/TRBV6-3	TRBJ1-1	TGTGCCAGCAGTTACTCGACGGCTGAAGCTTTCTTT	CASSYSTAEAFF
few	NA	13	TRBV12-3/TRBV12-4	TRBJ1-5	TGTGCCAGCAGTCAGGACACCTTCGGGCCCCAGCATTTT	CASSQDTFGPQHF
NA	NA	14	TRBV19	TRBJ1-5	TGTGCCAGTAGTATAGGGGCTAGCAATCAGCCCCAGCATTTT	CASSIGASNQPQHF
NA	TRBD2	16	TRBV4-3	TRBJ2-1	TGCGCCAGCAGCCAAGAAAGACTAGCCCAATACAATGAGCAGTTCTTC	CASSQERLAQYNEQFF
NA	NA	15	TRBV11-2	TRBJ1-1	TGTGCCAGCAGCTTAGTTCGGGGGCGAGGAACTGAAGCTTTCTTT	CASSLVRGRGTEAFF
many	NA	17	TRBV24-1	TRBJ1-5	TGTGCCACCAGTGATACCGGGGCAGGATATAGCAATCAGCCCCAGCATTTT	CATSDTGAGYSNQPQHF
NA	NA	14	TRBV3-1	TRBJ2-7	TGTGCCAGCAGCCAAGTCGACTCCTCCTACGAGCAGTACTTC	CASSQVDSSYEQYF
NA	NA	20	TRBV11-3	TRBJ1-4	TGTGCCAGCAGCTTAGAACCAGATCCGTACTCCCGACAGCAGATTGAAAAACTGTTTTTT	CASSLEPDPYSRQQIEKLFF